Below, 22 T cell receptor beta chains from the same sample are listed, as sequenced in a study of CD8+ T cells in alopecia areata. Extracted RNA was reverse transcribed into cDNA, the sequencing template. Libraries were prepared by immunoSEQ multiplex PCR; TCRdb keeps only in-frame clonotypes and omits some of them. The repertoire has about 200,000 clones, approximately 53% of them found once; the top ten carry 4.5% to 6%. The sequencing sample was made of CD8+ T cells sorted from blood. The receptors were sampled from a human donor in good health.

J is TRBJ2-1 and V is TRBV5-4; 11 nucleotides agree with TRBD1. The V gene end was trimmed by 3 bases and the J gene end by 7 bases; junction bases not matched to a gene: 3. The germline gives CDR1 SGHNT, CDR2 YYREEE (reference sequence). CDR3 size: 14 residues. The CDR3 DNA follows: TGTGCCAGCAGCTGGGACAGGGGGAGGAATGAGCAGTTCTTC. This translates into CASSWDRGRNEQFF. Complete variable domain (other parts from reference TRBV5-4 and TRBJ2-1): ETGVTQSPTHLIKTRGQQVTLRCSSQSGHNTVSWYQQALGQGPQFIFQYYREEENGRGNFPPRFSGLQFPNYSSELNVNALELDDSALYLCASSWDRGRNEQFFGPGTRLTVL.

The chain recombines TRBV11-2 with TRBJ1-1; D unclear. The CDR3 is made up of 13 amino acids. Looked up from germline, CDR1 is SGHAT and CDR2 is FQNNGV. V shed 10 bases and J shed 2 bases, with 14 bases lying between them. CDR3 nucleotides: TGTGCCACCGCGAAGGGCGAAAACACTGAAGCTTTCTTT. Protein product: CATAKGENTEAFF.

The chain combines TRBV5-1 with TRBJ1-2; TRBD1 might be the D (6 bases). The CDR3 sequence is 15 residues long. With 0 bases removed from V and 6 bases from J, the gap between germline ends came to 15 bases. The germline V gene has CDR1 SGHRS and CDR2 YFSETQ. The CDR3 spells CASSLEQGPRDGYTF. CDR3 coding DNA: TGCGCCAGCAGCTTGGAGCAGGGGCCCCGGGATGGCTACACCTTC.

In this sample, this clone turned up a few times. The chain carries TRBV29-1 and TRBJ2-7; the D is unclear. This CDR3 contains 14 residues. CDR1 SQVTM and CDR2 ANQGSEA come from the germline V gene. The ends were cut back, 0 bases at V and 2 bases at J, with 11 bases in the middle. CDR3 region: CSVEDPGPTYEQYF. The CDR3 DNA reads as TGCAGCGTTGAAGATCCCGGGCCAACCTACGAGCAGTACTTC.

The chain employs TRBV7-9 and TRBJ1-3; weak D call: TRBD1 (6 bases). The CDR3 totals 16 residues. The V end was cut by 5 bases, the J end by 3 bases, with 17 bases between. The germline CDR1 and CDR2 sequences are SEHNR and FQNEAQ (reference sequence). CDR3 protein: CASSPGPGAFGNTIYF. CDR3 DNA: TGTGCCAGCAGCCCCGGGCCGGGGGCATTTGGAAACACCATATATTTT.

V gene TRBV7-9 combines with J gene TRBJ1-1; D gene unclear. The CDR3 is 14 amino acids. The V end lost 8 bases, the J end lost 1 base, and 14 bases lay between the germline ends. Germline assignment: CDR1 SEHNR and CDR2 FQNEAQ (reference sequence). The CDR3: CASASLGANTEAFF. The CDR3 region has the DNA TGTGCCAGCGCTTCGTTGGGAGCGAACACTGAAGCTTTCTTT.

CDR3 in DNA: TGTGCCAGCTCACCCCGGGACATCTCCTACGAGCAGTACTTC. This translates into CASSPRDISYEQYF. The rearrangement joins TRBV18 to TRBJ2-7, with a tentative D call TRBD1 (6 bases). V was trimmed by 3 bases and J by 0 bases, leaving 9 bases between them. This CDR3 is 14 amino acids long. Per germline, CDR1 KGHSH and CDR2 LQKENI.

This chain links TRBV12-5 with TRBJ2-7; the D gene is possibly TRBD2 (6 bases). The CDR3 runs to 13 residues. Germline V gene data show CDR1 as LGHNT and CDR2 as FRNRAP. The DNA for the CDR3 is TGTGCCACCACCGGGACTGTGACCTACGAGCAGTACTTC. Translating it yields CATTGTVTYEQYF.

The V and J genes are TRBV15 and TRBJ2-5; 13 bases match TRBD2. Germline trimming cut 1 base from V and 2 bases from J; bases unmatched to any gene: 7. Germline lookup yields CDR1 LNHNV and CDR2 YYDKDF (reference sequence). The CDR3 extends over 18 amino acids. CDR3 in amino acids: CATSRGYGTSGEQETQYF. CDR3 sequence (DNA): TGTGCCACCAGCAGAGGGTACGGGACTAGCGGGGAACAAGAGACCCAGTACTTC.

The chain joins TRBV25-1 to TRBJ2-1; 7 nucleotides align to TRBD2. J was trimmed by 8 bases and V by 4 bases; bases with no gene match: 5. The CDR3 extends over 13 amino acids. Germline lookup yields CDR1 MGHDK and CDR2 SYGVNS. DNA for the CDR3: TGTGCCAGCAGTGTGGGGACTACGGATGAGCAGTTCTTC. Translation: CASSVGTTDEQFF.

The V gene is TRBV15, the J gene TRBJ2-5; TRBD2 aligns across 8 bases. Germline assignment: CDR1 LNHNV and CDR2 YYDKDF (reference sequence). The CDR3 consists of 17 residues. The trim removed 0 bases at V and 5 bases at J, leaving 11 bases unmatched. The CDR3 reads CATSRDMWVAGSETQYF. The DNA of the CDR3 is TGTGCCACCAGCAGAGATATGTGGGTAGCGGGGTCGGAGACCCAGTACTTC.

V and J are TRBV13 and TRBJ2-3; 12 bases agree with TRBD2. CDR1 is PRHDT, CDR2 FYEKMQ, per germline (reference sequence). The J segment lost 1 base and the V segment lost 1 base, leaving 3 bases of the junction unmatched. This CDR3 is built from 17 residues. CDR3 nucleotides: TGTGCCAGCAGCTTAGCTAGCGGGGGGGCCCGCACAGATACGCAGTATTTT. The encoded protein is CASSLASGGARTDTQYF.

This clone was picked up one time. Other DNA sequences of this sample code for an identical CDR3. The chain links TRBV13 to TRBJ2-2; D call uncertain. This CDR3 has 14 residues. The germline gives CDR1 PRHDT, CDR2 FYEKMQ (reference sequence). V shed 5 bases and J shed 1 base, with 8 bases lying between them. The CDR3 DNA is TGTGCCAGCAGCCCCGGAAGGAACACCGGGGAGCTGTTTTTT. It specifies CASSPGRNTGELFF. Based on the CDR3 plus reference TRBV13 and TRBJ2-2, the full variable domain is AAGVIQSPRHLIKEKRETATLKCYPIPRHDTVYWYQQGPGQDPQFLISFYEKMQSDKGSIPDRFSAQQFSDYHSELNMSSLELGDSALYFCASSPGRNTGELFFGEGSRLTVL.

This chain links TRBV11-2 with TRBJ1-1; D unclear. Deletions cut 2 bases from V and 6 bases from J, with 4 bases between. The germline V gene has CDR1 SGHAT and CDR2 FQNNGV. The CDR3 contains 11 residues. CDR3 bases: TGTGCCAGCAGCTTATGGGCTGAAGCTTTCTTT. This encodes CASSLWAEAFF.

This clone appeared a few times. The chain uses TRBV29-1 and TRBJ2-6, with D possibly matching TRBD1 (6 bases). Germline V gives CDR1 SQVTM, CDR2 ANQGSEA. The CDR3 consists of 16 residues. V lost 3 bases, J lost 1 base, and 13 bases lay in between. CDR3 bases: TGCAGCGTTGAGGGACACGACCCTTCTGGGGCCAACGTCCTGACTTTC. It yields the protein CSVEGHDPSGANVLTF.

The chain combines TRBV9 with TRBJ1-2, with D possibly being TRBD1 (5 bases). Germline V gives CDR1 SGDLS, CDR2 YYNGEE. The CDR3 has 12 amino acids. The V gene lost 3 bases and the J gene lost 3 bases, with 6 bases spanning the gap. The CDR3 spells CASSARDYGYTF. The CDR3 region has the DNA TGTGCCAGCAGCGCCAGGGACTATGGCTACACCTTC.

The sample holds one count of this clone. The V call is TRBV25-1, the J call TRBJ2-1; TRBD2 matches 7 bases. The CDR3 consists of 15 residues. Germline lookup yields CDR1 MGHDK and CDR2 SYGVNS. The J segment lost 4 bases and the V segment lost 6 bases, leaving 9 bases of the junction unmatched. CDR3 coding DNA: TGTGCCAGCAGGGAAGGGGCGGGAGCATACAATGAGCAGTTCTTC. This encodes CASREGAGAYNEQFF.

The table lists this clone with a few counts. V is TRBV6-6 and J is TRBJ2-3; D may be TRBD1 (6 bases). CDR1 and CDR2 from the germline V gene are MNHNY and SVGAGI (reference sequence). The CDR3 totals 15 residues. With 6 bases removed from V and 4 bases from J, the gap between germline ends came to 17 bases. In DNA, the CDR3 is TGTGCCAGCAGCCAAGGACAGAAAGACCCAGATACGCAGTATTTT. Amino acid sequence: CASSQGQKDPDTQYF.

The chain couples TRBV9 to TRBJ1-5; D not resolved. V was trimmed by 4 bases and J by 0 bases, leaving 11 bases between them. This CDR3 has 15 residues. From germline, CDR1 is SGDLS and CDR2 YYNGEE. CDR3 in DNA: TGTGCCAGCAGCCCTGGAGATGGTAGCAATCAGCCCCAGCATTTT. Translated: CASSPGDGSNQPQHF.

This rearrangement joins TRBV7-9 to TRBJ1-5; D call uncertain. Germline-derived CDR1 and CDR2 are SEHNR and FQNEAQ (reference sequence). V lost 1 base and J lost 3, with 10 bases in between. The length of the CDR3 is 15 residues. The CDR3 loop reads CASSLEVGFNQPQHF. CDR3 bases: TGTGCCAGCAGCTTAGAGGTAGGATTCAATCAGCCCCAGCATTTT.

The gene calls are TRBV11-2 and TRBJ1-5, with D unresolved. In germline, CDR1 is SGHAT, CDR2 FQNNGV. CDR3 length: 14 amino acids. Deletions cut 5 bases from V and 4 bases from J, with 12 bases between. CDR3 protein: CASSPGYENQPQHF. Written as DNA, the CDR3 is TGTGCCAGCAGCCCGGGGTATGAGAATCAGCCCCAGCATTTT.

This clone was observed a single time. The rearrangement uses TRBV7-9 and TRBJ2-7; D remains unclear. Looked up from germline, CDR1 is SEHNR and CDR2 is FQNEAQ (reference sequence). Trimming cost V 1 base and J 2 bases, with 9 bases left between them. The CDR3 runs to 14 residues. CDR3 amino acids: CASSLVGKTYEQYF. The CDR3, as DNA: TGTGCCAGCAGCTTAGTAGGCAAAACCTACGAGCAGTACTTC.